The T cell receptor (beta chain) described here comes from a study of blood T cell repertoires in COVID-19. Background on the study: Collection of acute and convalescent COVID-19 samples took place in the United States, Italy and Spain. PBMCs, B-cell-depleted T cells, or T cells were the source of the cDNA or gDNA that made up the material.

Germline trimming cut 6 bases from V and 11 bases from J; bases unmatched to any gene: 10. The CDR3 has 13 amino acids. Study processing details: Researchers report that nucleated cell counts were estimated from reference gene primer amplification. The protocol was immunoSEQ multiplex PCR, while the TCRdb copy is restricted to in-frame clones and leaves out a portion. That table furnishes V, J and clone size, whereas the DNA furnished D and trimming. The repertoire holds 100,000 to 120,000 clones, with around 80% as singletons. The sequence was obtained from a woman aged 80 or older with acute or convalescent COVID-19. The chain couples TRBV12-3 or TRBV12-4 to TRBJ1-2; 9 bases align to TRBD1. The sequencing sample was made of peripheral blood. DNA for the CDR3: TGTGCCAGCAGCCTAGCCGGGACAGGGTCTTACACCTTC. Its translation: CASSLAGTGSYTF.